The clone carrying this T cell receptor beta chain was counted a few times. Amplification of TCR beta CDR3 regions used RNA as the template. An initial round of RT-PCR targeting the TCR CDR3 relied on the HTBI primer set. TCRdb re-called the multiplex PCR reads through MiXCR, storing one row per CDR3 protein. This sample has around 490,000 distinct CDR3 sequences, with nearly 20% found just once. This sample was taken from a study of T cells in Graves' hyperthyroidism and ophthalmopathy. Germline CDR1 MNHEY, CDR2 SMNVEV (reference sequence). The CDR3 consists of 13 residues. The germline V and J ends were trimmed by 6 bases and 6 bases, with 13 bases remaining between them.

The source material was blood. This TCR came from a man aged 35 to 55 with Graves' ophthalmopathy. The J gene is TRBJ2-3, the V gene TRBV27; D possibly corresponds to TRBD1 (5 bases). The CDR3 sequence is CASSFQGRDTQYF. The CDR3 DNA follows: TGTGCCAGCAGCTTCCAGGGCCGGGATACGCAGTATTTT.